The rows below give T cell receptor beta chains drawn from one sample of a study of cytotoxic CD8 clonotypes in ibrutinib-treated CLL. Assay: immunoSEQ multiplex PCR; the TCRdb copy retains only in-frame clones and omits some. This sample has approximately 60,000 clones, with 54% found just once. The sequences come from PBMCs, collected at disease progression, from a patient treated with ibrutinib. The receptor source for this set is a human donor with chronic lymphocytic leukemia. Each CDR3 is given with its conserved first and last residue. Fields, in order: clone size, J gene, V gene, D gene, CDR3 protein, CDR3 DNA. A D gene is named only where the DNA matches it firmly. Expanded clones are given a class, and other clones once, few, many or no size at all.

clone size: -
J gene: TRBJ2-7
V gene: TRBV6-6
D gene: TRBD2
CDR3 protein: CASLDREGNFDEQYF
CDR3 DNA: TGTGCCAGCCTTGACCGGGAGGGGAACTTTGACGAGCAGTACTTC

clone size: few
J gene: TRBJ2-7
V gene: TRBV28
D gene: TRBD2
CDR3 protein: CASSLGTSGSAEQYF
CDR3 DNA: TGTGCCAGCAGTTTGGGGACTAGCGGGAGCGCGGAGCAGTACTTC

clone size: few
J gene: TRBJ2-5
V gene: TRBV5-1
D gene: -
CDR3 protein: CASSLAGQQETQYF
CDR3 DNA: TGCGCCAGCAGCTTGGCAGGCCAGCAAGAGACCCAGTACTTC

clone size: few
J gene: TRBJ2-6
V gene: TRBV5-5
D gene: TRBD1
CDR3 protein: CASNPDRLIWVANVLTF
CDR3 DNA: TGTGCCAGCAACCCGGACAGGCTAATCTGGGTGGCCAACGTCCTGACTTTC

clone size: few
J gene: TRBJ2-6
V gene: TRBV6-1
D gene: TRBD2
CDR3 protein: CASSEASGGHSGANVLTF
CDR3 DNA: TGTGCCAGCAGTGAAGCTAGCGGGGGGCATTCTGGGGCCAACGTCCTGACTTTC

clone size: -
J gene: TRBJ2-3
V gene: TRBV9
D gene: TRBD2
CDR3 protein: CASSLTSGDNTDTQYF
CDR3 DNA: TGTGCCAGCAGCTTGACTAGCGGGGATAATACAGATACGCAGTATTTT

clone size: -
J gene: TRBJ2-3
V gene: TRBV6-5
D gene: -
CDR3 protein: CASSYSGLDTDTQYF
CDR3 DNA: TGTGCCAGCAGTTACTCAGGGTTGGATACAGATACGCAGTATTTT

clone size: few
J gene: TRBJ1-2
V gene: TRBV28
D gene: TRBD1
CDR3 protein: CASSLRTGSNYGYTF
CDR3 DNA: TGTGCCAGCAGTCTCCGGACAGGGTCTAACTATGGCTACACCTTC

clone size: -
J gene: TRBJ1-2
V gene: TRBV30
D gene: -
CDR3 protein: CAWSSRGSDYGYTF
CDR3 DNA: TGTGCCTGGAGTTCACGGGGTTCTGACTATGGCTACACCTTC

clone size: once
J gene: TRBJ1-1
V gene: TRBV30
D gene: -
CDR3 protein: CAWSVGGGAFF
CDR3 DNA: TGTGCCTGGAGTGTAGGGGGTGGGGCTTTCTTT

clone size: -
J gene: TRBJ1-1
V gene: TRBV6-5
D gene: -
CDR3 protein: CASRARRRNTEAFF
CDR3 DNA: TGTGCCAGCAGGGCAAGACGGAGGAACACTGAAGCTTTCTTT

clone size: few
J gene: TRBJ2-7
V gene: TRBV6-5
D gene: TRBD1
CDR3 protein: CASSTSGTGGREQYF
CDR3 DNA: TGTGCCAGCTCGACTTCCGGGACAGGGGGACGAGAGCAGTACTTC

clone size: few
J gene: TRBJ2-7
V gene: TRBV5-6
D gene: TRBD1
CDR3 protein: CASSLRDRATAF
CDR3 DNA: TGTGCCAGCAGTCTTAGGGACAGGGCGACCGCGTTC

clone size: -
J gene: TRBJ2-7
V gene: TRBV19
D gene: TRBD2
CDR3 protein: CASSIGLPGGEQYF
CDR3 DNA: TGTGCCAGTAGTATAGGGCTACCGGGGGGCGAGCAGTACTTC

clone size: -
J gene: TRBJ2-5
V gene: TRBV18
D gene: -
CDR3 protein: CASSPPFGTPQETQYF
CDR3 DNA: TGTGCCAGCTCACCACCGTTCGGGACCCCCCAAGAGACCCAGTACTTC

clone size: few
J gene: TRBJ1-5
V gene: TRBV5-1
D gene: -
CDR3 protein: CASSLAGSNQPQHF
CDR3 DNA: TGCGCCAGCAGCTTGGCCGGCAGCAATCAGCCCCAGCATTTT

clone size: -
J gene: TRBJ2-2
V gene: TRBV5-1
D gene: TRBD2
CDR3 protein: CASSLVAGAPGSGELFF
CDR3 DNA: TGCGCCAGCAGCTTGGTAGCGGGAGCGCCCGGGTCCGGGGAGCTGTTTTTT

clone size: -
J gene: TRBJ1-2
V gene: TRBV6-5
D gene: -
CDR3 protein: CASSYSGQQLYGYTF
CDR3 DNA: TGTGCCAGCAGTTACTCCGGACAGCAACTATATGGCTACACCTTC

clone size: -
J gene: TRBJ2-2
V gene: TRBV7-2
D gene: -
CDR3 protein: CASSLAMGDTGELFF
CDR3 DNA: TGTGCCAGCAGCTTAGCGATGGGAGACACCGGGGAGCTGTTTTTT

clone size: -
J gene: TRBJ2-3
V gene: TRBV1
D gene: -
CDR3 protein: CTSSQPRTSGGRWGDTQYF
CDR3 DNA: TGCACCAGCAGCCAACCGCGGACTAGCGGGGGCCGATGGGGAGATACGCAGTATTTT

clone size: -
J gene: TRBJ2-7
V gene: TRBV6-5
D gene: -
CDR3 protein: CASSYETTSYEQYF
CDR3 DNA: TGTGCCAGCAGTTACGAGACTACCTCCTACGAGCAGTACTTC

clone size: few
J gene: TRBJ2-1
V gene: TRBV18
D gene: -
CDR3 protein: CASSPRTDNEQFF
CDR3 DNA: TGTGCCAGCTCACCACGGACAGATAATGAGCAGTTCTTC

clone size: -
J gene: TRBJ1-5
V gene: TRBV2
D gene: -
CDR3 protein: CASSADTLSNQPQHF
CDR3 DNA: TGTGCCAGCAGCGCCGACACCTTGAGCAATCAGCCCCAGCATTTT

clone size: -
J gene: TRBJ2-7
V gene: TRBV27
D gene: TRBD2
CDR3 protein: CASSRKAPGLAGSYEQYF
CDR3 DNA: TGTGCCAGCAGCCGGAAGGCCCCGGGACTAGCGGGATCTTACGAGCAGTACTTC

clone size: -
J gene: TRBJ1-2
V gene: TRBV6-5
D gene: -
CDR3 protein: CASSTPLTLGGYTF
CDR3 DNA: TGTGCCAGCAGCACACCCCTGACCTTGGGGGGCTACACCTTC

clone size: -
J gene: TRBJ2-1
V gene: TRBV27
D gene: -
CDR3 protein: CASSVNYLDNEQFF
CDR3 DNA: TGTGCCAGCAGTGTGAACTACCTGGACAATGAGCAGTTCTTC

clone size: once
J gene: TRBJ2-5
V gene: TRBV7-2
D gene: TRBD2
CDR3 protein: CASSPAGLAETQYF
CDR3 DNA: TGTGCCAGCAGCCCCGCGGGACTAGCGGAGACCCAGTACTTC

clone size: -
J gene: TRBJ2-2
V gene: TRBV6-5
D gene: -
CDR3 protein: CASRQGAGELFF
CDR3 DNA: TGTGCCAGCAGACAGGGCGCCGGGGAGCTGTTTTTT